These T cell receptor beta chains were read from a single sample in a study of T-cell memory formation after mild COVID-19. TCRdb itself ran the 5' RACE reads through MiXCR, one entry per CDR3 protein. The data hold roughly 350,000 distinct CDR3 sequences, with around 13% observed a single time. Sequencing used PBMCs or a T cell subset sorted from them (not recorded which). These receptors all come from a man aged 18-30 years who had mild COVID-19 (a few samples of this study predate the infection). Cell type and time point are not known. Both conserved end residues are part of each CDR3. Fields, in order: clone size, V gene, CDR3 length, J gene, CDR3 protein. The size field is filled for only some rows; it gives once, few, many or a size class.

many,TRBV29-1,12,TRBJ1-1,CSAPTGGTEAFF
few,TRBV4-1,13,TRBJ1-2,CASSPAGTAGYTF
.,TRBV4-1,15,TRBJ2-5,CASSLAGGKQETQYF
few,TRBV12-5,14,TRBJ2-5,CASARSGGKETQYF
.,TRBV15,13,TRBJ1-5,CATSRVDEQPQHF
.,TRBV12-5,17,TRBJ2-5,CASGLARGLAGQETQYF
.,TRBV6-5,15,TRBJ2-5,CASSYNQGNQETQYF
few,TRBV28,15,TRBJ1-6,CASSFQSSYNSPLHF
few,TRBV4-2,14,TRBJ1-1,CASSQDKGGTEAFF
few,TRBV30,15,TRBJ2-2,CAWSVRGTGIGELFF
few,TRBV7-6,14,TRBJ2-5,CASSLTGGLETQYF
few,TRBV5-6,14,TRBJ2-2,CASSPYRGGGELFF
.,TRBV3-1,16,TRBJ2-7,CASSQEWTGAAYEQYF
.,TRBV5-6,13,TRBJ2-5,CASSLVASETQYF
.,TRBV12-3/TRBV12-4,14,TRBJ2-7,CASSQTGGAYEQYF
many,TRBV7-2,15,TRBJ2-3,CASSFGGTSTDTQYF